The 26 T cell receptor beta chains below were found in one sample sequenced in a study of post-analysis software for immune sequencing data. Findings and limits, study-wide: TRBV5-6, TRBV5-1 and TRBV20-1 belonged to a set of roughly 5 TRBV segments that were more frequent in patients than controls.

Libraries were made from TCR beta cDNA, and they carried unique molecular identifiers. TCRdb ran MiXCR on the PCR reads and lists one entry per CDR3 protein. Here the sample spans hundreds of thousands of distinct CDR3 sequences, 25% to 30% being singletons. Their cognate antigens are unknown. Specimen: blood. These receptors originate from a girl under 18 with multiple sclerosis.

This clonotype was seen only a few times. This chain connects TRBV7-2 to TRBJ1-2; D is perhaps TRBD1 (5 bases). Trimming removed 9 bases from V and 8 bases from J, with 13 bases in between. The CDR3 covers 11 residues. The germline V gene has CDR1 SGHTA and CDR2 FQGNSA. CDR3: CASNRAGGYTF. The CDR3 DNA reads TGTGCCAGTAATAGAGCAGGGGGCTACACCTTC. Full variable domain (rest looked up from reference TRBV7-2 and TRBJ1-2): GAGVSQSPSNKVTEKGKDVELRCDPISGHTALYWYRQSLGQGLEFLIYFQGNSAPDKSGLPSDRFSAERTGGSVSTLTIQRTQQEDSAVYLCASNRAGGYTFGSGTRLTVV.

The chain employs TRBV7-2 and TRBJ1-5; D remains ambiguous. Germline V gene lookup returns CDR1 SGHTA and CDR2 FQGNSA. V was shortened by 0 bases and J by 4 bases, with 10 bases between the two germline ends. The CDR3 contains 15 residues. CDR3 DNA: TGTGCCAGCAGCTTAGCCGGGTATGGGAATCAGCCCCAGCATTTT. Translating it yields CASSLAGYGNQPQHF.

The V gene is TRBV20-1, the J gene TRBJ2-7, with TRBD1 matching over 7 bases. Germline-derived CDR1 and CDR2 are DFQATT and SNEGSKA (reference sequence). Germline trimming cut 4 bases from V and 5 bases from J; bases unmatched to any gene: 5. The length of the CDR3 is 12 residues. The CDR3 spells CSANGQENEQYF. Written as DNA, the CDR3 is TGCAGTGCTAACGGACAGGAAAACGAGCAGTACTTC.

The CDR3 sequence is CATGPGREVFDEQFF. The CDR3 DNA reads TGTGCCACCGGTCCAGGGCGGGAGGTTTTCGATGAGCAGTTCTTC. V and J are TRBV27 and TRBJ2-1; 8 bases match TRBD2. Per the germline V gene, CDR1 is MNHEY and CDR2 is SMNVEV (reference sequence). This CDR3 has 15 amino acids. With V trimmed by 10 bases and J by 8 bases, 16 bases remained unmatched.

This clonotype has a handful of counts. This chain connects TRBV28 to TRBJ2-5, with a weak D call TRBD2 (5 bases). V lost 6 bases to trimming and J lost 6 bases, with 17 bases between them. CDR3 length: 14 amino acids. In germline, CDR1 is MDHEN, CDR2 SYDVKM. Written as DNA, the CDR3 is TGTGCCAGCAGCCCAGGACTGCACGTGAAGACCCAGTACTTC. Amino acids: CASSPGLHVKTQYF.

Only a few counts were recorded for this clonotype. The chain combines TRBV4-1 with TRBJ1-1, with D tentatively TRBD1 (5 bases). Germline V gene lookup returns CDR1 MGHRA and CDR2 YSYEKL. There are 14 residues in the CDR3. The V end was cut by 2 bases, the J end by 1 base, with 8 bases between. Written as DNA, the CDR3 is TGCGCCAGCAGCCAAACGGACACGAACACTGAAGCTTTCTTT. Protein: CASSQTDTNTEAFF.

This clonotype was observed a few times. J is TRBJ2-7 and V is TRBV3-1; 9 bases agree with TRBD2. CDR3 length equals 14 residues. After removal of 2 bases from V and 6 bases from J, the junction contained 5 bases not matched to a gene. Per germline, CDR1 LGHDT and CDR2 YNNKEL (reference sequence). DNA of the CDR3: TGTGCCAGCAGCCAAATAGCGGGAGTCGGCGAGCAGTACTTC. Protein sequence: CASSQIAGVGEQYF.

The rearrangement links TRBV10-3 to TRBJ2-1; D call uncertain. Looked up from germline, CDR1 is ENHRY and CDR2 is SYGVKD. Trimming cost V 9 bases and J 3 bases, with 6 bases left between them. The CDR3 extends over 11 amino acids. The CDR3: CAMGGYNEQFF. For the CDR3, the DNA is TGTGCCATGGGTGGCTACAATGAGCAGTTCTTC.

The chain couples TRBV12-3 or TRBV12-4 to TRBJ1-1; perhaps TRBD1 as D (6 bases). CDR3 size: 19 residues. The V end was cut by 7 bases, the J end by 0 bases, with 27 bases between. CDR3 in DNA: TGTGCCAGCACGACTGCCTCCCCGGACGGGGGCAGCATGAACACTGAAGCTTTCTTT. Its translation: CASTTASPDGGSMNTEAFF.

J is TRBJ2-1 and V is TRBV20-1; a possible D gene is TRBD2 (6 bases). This CDR3 is 14 amino acids long. V was pared by 1 base and J by 10 bases, with 17 bases between. Germline V gene lookup returns CDR1 DFQATT and CDR2 SNEGSKA (reference sequence). The CDR3 sequence: CSARGPLATYEQFF. The CDR3 DNA reads as TGCAGTGCTAGAGGGCCCCTAGCGACCTACGAGCAGTTCTTC.

As concerns this clonotype: Compared with germline, one end of the junction differs, possibly owing to a read error. The CDR3 sequence: CANSLADSLHGYTF. The CDR3 coding sequence is TGTGCCAACAGCTTGGCGGACTCTTTACACGGCTACACCTTC. The chain joins TRBV7-8 to TRBJ1-2; D is unclear. Looked up from germline, CDR1 is SGHVS and CDR2 is FQNEAQ. The CDR3 runs to 14 residues.

This chain links TRBV19 with TRBJ2-1; a weak D match, TRBD2 (6 bases). The V gene lost 6 bases and the J gene lost 6 bases, with 18 bases spanning the gap. The CDR3 is 15 residues long. The germline gives CDR1 LNHDA, CDR2 SQIVND (reference sequence). The CDR3 DNA sequence: TGTGCCAGTAGACCGGGACTCAACACCTGCAATGAGCAGTTCTTC. Translating it yields CASRPGLNTCNEQFF.

This clonotype was detected only a few times. The rearrangement links TRBV9 to TRBJ2-5, with 10 bases fitting TRBD1. The CDR3 has 17 amino acids. Germline CDR1 and CDR2: SGDLS and YYNGEE. The ends lost 5 bases at V and 5 bases at J; junction bases unmatched: 15. This chain's CDR3 is CASSTLDRGSFGETQYF. The CDR3 coding sequence is TGTGCCAGCAGTACCCTGGACAGGGGGTCCTTCGGGGAGACCCAGTACTTC. The variable domain in full, completed from reference TRBV9 and TRBJ2-5, reads DSGVTQTPKHLITATGQRVTLRCSPRSGDLSVYWYQQSLDQGLQFLIQYYNGEERAKGNILERFSAQQFPDLHSELNLSSLELGDSALYFCASSTLDRGSFGETQYFGPGTRLLVL.

This clonotype was detected once. The chain joins TRBV7-2 to TRBJ1-1, with D uncertain. The germline gives CDR1 SGHTA, CDR2 FQGNSA. The CDR3 is made up of 13 amino acids. Trimming removed 5 bases at V and 5 bases at J, with 12 bases between. CDR3 protein: CASSPGMGTEAFF. CDR3 bases: TGTGCCAGCAGCCCGGGGATGGGGACTGAAGCTTTCTTT.

There are a few counts of this clonotype. This chain links TRBV20-1 with TRBJ2-1; D ambiguous. CDR1 is DFQATT and CDR2 is SNEGSKA in the germline V gene (reference sequence). V was cut by 3 bases and J by 10 bases, with 10 bases left in between. The CDR3 runs 11 residues. The CDR3 reads CSARARPEQFF. CDR3 DNA: TGCAGTGCTAGGGCCCGTCCAGAGCAGTTCTTC.

This sequence joins TRBV20-1 and TRBJ2-3, with 10 bases that match TRBD2. The CDR3 is 13 amino acids. Germline lookup yields CDR1 DFQATT and CDR2 SNEGSKA (reference sequence). The chain's CDR3 is CSELAGHTDTQYF. Here the CDR3 DNA reads TGCAGCGAACTAGCGGGGCACACAGATACGCAGTATTTT.

This clonotype was found a few times. The V call is TRBV2, the J call TRBJ1-4; D gene unclear. V gave up 6 bases and J gave up 4 bases, with 12 bases separating them. CDR1 is SNHLY, CDR2 FYNNEI, per germline. The CDR3 length is 14 residues. The CDR3 region is CASRERLVNEKLFF. The CDR3 nucleotides are TGTGCCAGCAGAGAGAGACTAGTTAATGAAAAACTGTTTTTT.

This chain links TRBV28 with TRBJ1-2, with 12 bases lining up with TRBD1. The CDR3 runs to 16 residues. CDR1 MDHEN and CDR2 SYDVKM come from the germline V gene. The V segment lost 7 bases and the J segment 7 bases; nucleotides outside the gene matches: 13. The CDR3 loop is CASIEPPGQGASGYTF. The CDR3 nucleotides are TGTGCCAGCATCGAACCACCGGGACAGGGGGCATCTGGCTACACCTTC.

This clonotype appeared a few times. The chain uses TRBV27 and TRBJ2-1; 12 bases agree with TRBD2. This CDR3 is 15 amino acids long. V lost 2 bases, J lost 10 bases, and 6 bases stayed unmatched. The germline gives CDR1 MNHEY, CDR2 SMNVEV (reference sequence). This CDR3 reads CASSLQRLAGGEQFF. Written as DNA, the CDR3 is TGTGCCAGCAGTTTACAACGGCTAGCGGGAGGGGAGCAGTTCTTC.

This clonotype has at least ten counts. The gene calls are TRBV5-6 and TRBJ2-1, with D unresolved. The CDR3 runs to 12 residues. Germline values: CDR1 SGHDT, CDR2 YYEEEE. The V end lost 1 base, the J end lost 9 bases, and 8 bases lay between the germline ends. This CDR3 reads CASSLKGREQFF. As DNA, the CDR3 is TGTGCCAGCAGCTTGAAAGGGCGTGAGCAGTTCTTC.

This clonotype has a handful of counts. V is TRBV6-5 and J is TRBJ1-1, with D tentatively TRBD1 (6 bases). There are 15 residues in the CDR3. The ends were cut back, 4 bases at V and 1 base at J, with 13 bases in the middle. The germline gives CDR1 MNHEY, CDR2 SVGAGI. In DNA form, the CDR3 reads TGTGCCAGCAGTTTGGGGGCCCGGGGGAACACTGAAGCTTTCTTT. Amino acids: CASSLGARGNTEAFF.

J is TRBJ1-1 and V is TRBV7-2; D perhaps matches TRBD1 (6 bases). The germline gives CDR1 SGHTA, CDR2 FQGNSA. Trimming cost V 5 bases and J 3 bases, with 16 bases left between them. The CDR3 spans 15 residues. CDR3 loop: CASSKRRRGDTEAFF. As DNA, the CDR3 is TGTGCCAGCAGCAAACGTAGAAGGGGGGACACTGAAGCTTTCTTT.

In DNA, the CDR3 is TGTGCCAGCAGTTTCGGGATATTCACTGAAGCTTTCTTT. This sequence encodes CASSFGIFTEAFF. V is TRBV12-3 or TRBV12-4 and J is TRBJ1-1; D is ambiguous. This CDR3 has 13 amino acids. V lost 3 bases and J lost 4, with 9 bases in between.

J is TRBJ2-3 and V is TRBV6-2 or TRBV6-3; TRBD2 aligns across 8 bases. CDR1 is MNHEY, CDR2 SVGEGT, per germline. V shed 0 bases, J shed 3 bases, and the junction held 5 bases outside the gene matches. This CDR3 spans 16 amino acids. CDR3 coding DNA: TGTGCCAGCAGTTACTCCCGGGCGGGAGGAACAGATACGCAGTATTTT. It codes for CASSYSRAGGTDTQYF.

This clonotype appeared a few times. This chain connects TRBV9 to TRBJ1-2; D is ambiguous. Deletions cut 4 bases from V and 4 bases from J, with 17 bases between. CDR1 SGDLS and CDR2 YYNGEE come from the germline V gene. This CDR3 region has 15 residues. The CDR3 reads CASSPSPLGRYGYTF. CDR3 in DNA: TGTGCCAGCAGCCCCAGCCCACTTGGGCGCTATGGCTACACCTTC.

CDR3 in amino acids: CASSPPRNRGRYNEQFF. The CDR3 nucleotides read TGTGCCAGCAGTCCGCCGCGAAACAGGGGCCGTTACAATGAGCAGTTCTTC. V and J are TRBV12-3 or TRBV12-4 and TRBJ2-1, with 7 bases identical to TRBD1. The CDR3 is 17 amino acids. J gave up 4 bases and V 5 bases, and 14 bases lay outside the gene matches.